This is a list of T cell receptor beta chains from one sample in a study of human thymus T cells. Profiled with immunoSEQ multiplex PCR; TCRdb holds only in-frame clones, not every one. The sample records some 57,000 clones, about 94% being singletons. Sequenced sample: blood. Receptors originate from a boy in the first two years of life with a congenital heart defect but otherwise immunologically healthy. The CDR3 runs from the conserved cysteine through the conserved F or W.

CDR3 length: 13
J gene: TRBJ2-3
V gene: TRBV7-2
CDR3 protein: CASSLGLADTQYF

CDR3 length: 14
J gene: TRBJ2-7
V gene: TRBV5-1
CDR3 protein: CASSRGSGVVEQYF

CDR3 length: 15
J gene: TRBJ2-5
V gene: TRBV7-3
CDR3 protein: CASSLTGSAGETQYF

CDR3 length: 13
J gene: TRBJ2-4
V gene: TRBV25-1
CDR3 protein: CASSESAGNIQYF

CDR3 length: 14
J gene: TRBJ2-7
V gene: TRBV6-1
CDR3 protein: CASSVGRFSYEQYF

CDR3 length: 15
J gene: TRBJ2-7
V gene: TRBV7-2
CDR3 protein: CASSLGLAGRLEQYF

CDR3 length: 12
J gene: TRBJ2-5
V gene: TRBV29-1
CDR3 protein: CSVDPDRETQYF

CDR3 length: 15
J gene: TRBJ2-7
V gene: TRBV2
CDR3 protein: CASRGGGTDSYEQYF

CDR3 length: 17
J gene: TRBJ2-3
V gene: TRBV5-1
CDR3 protein: CASSLEPSRLSPTTQYF

CDR3 length: 14
J gene: TRBJ1-5
V gene: TRBV19
CDR3 protein: CASSGRGLGQPQHF

CDR3 length: 15
J gene: TRBJ1-4
V gene: TRBV11-3
CDR3 protein: CASSLDGGTNEKLFF

CDR3 length: 14
J gene: TRBJ1-1
V gene: TRBV7-2
CDR3 protein: CASSLGRPNTEAFF

CDR3 length: 15
J gene: TRBJ2-3
V gene: TRBV2
CDR3 protein: CASSVERGARDTQYF

CDR3 length: 14
J gene: TRBJ1-5
V gene: TRBV6-1
CDR3 protein: CASTLQGTYQPQHF

CDR3 length: 12
J gene: TRBJ2-7
V gene: TRBV28
CDR3 protein: CASRYRVGEQYF

CDR3 length: 15
J gene: TRBJ1-1
V gene: TRBV4-1
CDR3 protein: CASSQVSRGDTEAFF

CDR3 length: 14
J gene: TRBJ1-5
V gene: TRBV30
CDR3 protein: CAWSKTGSNQPQHF

CDR3 length: 14
J gene: TRBJ2-7
V gene: TRBV19
CDR3 protein: CASKADASSYEQYF

CDR3 length: 14
J gene: TRBJ2-3
V gene: TRBV27
CDR3 protein: CASSLLGSTDTQYF

CDR3 length: 15
J gene: TRBJ2-6
V gene: TRBV11-3
CDR3 protein: CASSLLRSGANVLTF

CDR3 length: 15
J gene: TRBJ1-2
V gene: TRBV10-1
CDR3 protein: CASSLTGSYNYGYTF

CDR3 length: 14
J gene: TRBJ2-7
V gene: TRBV15
CDR3 protein: CATSVRDSSYEQYF

CDR3 length: 12
J gene: TRBJ2-3
V gene: TRBV18
CDR3 protein: CASSPEADTQYF

CDR3 length: 19
J gene: TRBJ2-3
V gene: TRBV19
CDR3 protein: CASSIEPLLAGGYTDTQYF

CDR3 length: 15
J gene: TRBJ1-1
V gene: TRBV29-1
CDR3 protein: CSVDSGDFLNTEAFF

CDR3 length: 15
J gene: TRBJ2-7
V gene: TRBV9
CDR3 protein: CASSATGHYSYEQYF

CDR3 length: 15
J gene: TRBJ1-2
V gene: TRBV27
CDR3 protein: CASSLSFRQDYGYTF

CDR3 length: 16
J gene: TRBJ1-1
V gene: TRBV27
CDR3 protein: CASMILGGRTDTEAFF

CDR3 length: 17
J gene: TRBJ2-3
V gene: TRBV7-9
CDR3 protein: CASSLLGQGGVADTQYF

CDR3 length: 12
J gene: TRBJ1-5
V gene: TRBV28
CDR3 protein: CASITLNQPQHF

CDR3 length: 14
J gene: TRBJ1-1
V gene: TRBV16
CDR3 protein: CASSRQSSWTEAFF

CDR3 length: 13
J gene: TRBJ1-2
V gene: TRBV9
CDR3 protein: CASSTGQGYGYTF

CDR3 length: 18
J gene: TRBJ2-1
V gene: TRBV4-2
CDR3 protein: CASSQDGRIAGGYNEQFF

CDR3 length: 13
J gene: TRBJ1-5
V gene: TRBV10-3
CDR3 protein: CAISSGGDQPQHF

CDR3 length: 15
J gene: TRBJ2-3
V gene: TRBV27
CDR3 protein: CASSLTSGSTDTQYF

CDR3 length: 15
J gene: TRBJ2-7
V gene: TRBV27
CDR3 protein: CASSSPTGPSYEQYF

CDR3 length: 14
J gene: TRBJ2-6
V gene: TRBV29-1
CDR3 protein: CSVKKGTGANVLTF

CDR3 length: 13
J gene: TRBJ2-7
V gene: TRBV12-2
CDR3 protein: CASRLGTSYEQYF

CDR3 length: 18
J gene: TRBJ2-7
V gene: TRBV27
CDR3 protein: CASSVWAGSTFSSYEQYF

CDR3 length: 14
J gene: TRBJ1-1
V gene: TRBV5-4
CDR3 protein: CASSLEGPPTEAFF